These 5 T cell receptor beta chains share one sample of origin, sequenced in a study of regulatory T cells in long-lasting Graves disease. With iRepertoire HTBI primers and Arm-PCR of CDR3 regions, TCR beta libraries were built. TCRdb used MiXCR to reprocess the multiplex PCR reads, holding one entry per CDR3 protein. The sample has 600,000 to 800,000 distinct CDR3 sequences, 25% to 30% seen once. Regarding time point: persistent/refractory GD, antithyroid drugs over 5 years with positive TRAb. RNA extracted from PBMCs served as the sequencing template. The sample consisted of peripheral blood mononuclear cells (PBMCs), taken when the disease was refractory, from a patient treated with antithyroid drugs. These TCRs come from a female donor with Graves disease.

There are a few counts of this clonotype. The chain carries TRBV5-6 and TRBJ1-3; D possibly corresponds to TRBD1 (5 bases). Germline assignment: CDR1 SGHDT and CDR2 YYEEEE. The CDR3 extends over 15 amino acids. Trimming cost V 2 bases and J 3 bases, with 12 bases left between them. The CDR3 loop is CASSLRQGGGNTIYF. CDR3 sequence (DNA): TGTGCCAGCAGCTTAAGGCAGGGCGGTGGAAACACCATATATTTT.

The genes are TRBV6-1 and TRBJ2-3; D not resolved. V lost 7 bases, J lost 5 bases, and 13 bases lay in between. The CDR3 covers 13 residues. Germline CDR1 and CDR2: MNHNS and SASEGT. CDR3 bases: TGTGCCAGCACCGACGGTCTCATAGATACGCAGTATTTT. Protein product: CASTDGLIDTQYF.

In DNA, the CDR3 is TGTGCCAGCAGCTTAAGTGGAGGGCGGAACACTGAAGCTTTCTTT. Encoded protein: CASSLSGGRNTEAFF. The V and J genes are TRBV11-2 and TRBJ1-1; the D is unclear. The CDR3 is 15 residues long. CDR1 and CDR2 (germline): SGHAT, FQNNGV. The V and J ends lost 2 bases and 1 base respectively, with 11 bases between them.

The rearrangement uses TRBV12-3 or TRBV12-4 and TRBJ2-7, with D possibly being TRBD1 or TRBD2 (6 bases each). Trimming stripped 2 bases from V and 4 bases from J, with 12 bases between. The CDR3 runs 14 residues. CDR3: CASSLSGGGYEQYF. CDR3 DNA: TGTGCCAGCAGTTTAAGTGGAGGGGGGTACGAGCAGTACTTC.

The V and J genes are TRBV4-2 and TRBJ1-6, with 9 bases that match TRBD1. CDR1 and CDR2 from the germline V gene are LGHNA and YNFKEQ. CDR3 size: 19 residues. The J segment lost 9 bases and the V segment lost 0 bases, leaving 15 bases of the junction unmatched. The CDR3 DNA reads TGTGCCAGCAGCCAAGATGGAAGAGGGACAGGGCTCGTGGGTTCACCCCTCCACTTT. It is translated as CASSQDGRGTGLVGSPLHF.